The 13 T cell receptor beta chains below were found in one sample sequenced in a study of PD-1 and CTLA-4 blockade in melanoma. The protocol was immunoSEQ multiplex PCR, while the TCRdb copy is restricted to in-frame clones and leaves out a portion. The repertoire holds tens of thousands of clones, more than 85% seen once, with approximately 8% in the top ten. The sequenced sample was CD8+ T cells from peripheral blood, obtained from a patient given anti-PD-1 treatment. These receptors all stem from a human donor with melanoma.

The chain uses TRBV29-1 and TRBJ2-5; tentative D call: TRBD1 (6 bases). CDR3 length: 12 residues. CDR1 and CDR2 from the germline V gene are SQVTM and ANQGSEA. The DNA for the CDR3 is TGCAGGGTCTTGGGGGCAGATGGGACCCAGTACTTC. Protein product: CRVLGADGTQYF.

V is TRBV30 and J is TRBJ1-4, with 11 positions matching TRBD1. J gave up 8 bases and V 2 bases, and 4 bases lay outside the gene matches. The germline V gene has CDR1 GTSNPN and CDR2 SVGIG (reference sequence). CDR3 size: 14 residues. CDR3 sequence reads: CAWSWTGGEEKLFF. CDR3 sequence (DNA): TGTGCCTGGAGTTGGACAGGGGGCGAGGAAAAACTGTTTTTT.

The chain recombines TRBV2 with TRBJ2-7; 7 bases agree with TRBD1. CDR1 and CDR2 (germline): SNHLY, FYNNEI. V trimming: 8 bases; J trimming: 2 bases; junction bases outside the gene matches: 9. The CDR3 is 14 amino acids. The CDR3 DNA is TGTGCCAGCGAGCTGGACAGGCCGACCTACGAGCAGTACTTC. Amino acids: CASELDRPTYEQYF.

This rearrangement joins TRBV11-2 to TRBJ2-3; D gene uncertain. The CDR3 sequence is 14 residues long. The germline CDR1 and CDR2 sequences are SGHAT and FQNNGV. Trimming took 0 bases from V and 3 from J, leaving 7 bases between them. The CDR3 reads CASSLEQGTDTQYF. The CDR3 bases are TGTGCCAGCAGCTTAGAACAAGGGACAGATACGCAGTATTTT.

V and J are TRBV28 and TRBJ1-1; a possible D gene is TRBD1 (5 bases). Germline V lookup: CDR1 MDHEN, CDR2 SYDVKM. The CDR3 extends over 14 amino acids. V dropped 7 bases and J dropped 1 base, with 13 bases sitting between them. CDR3 sequence (DNA): TGTGCCAGCACCCGGGCACAGGCGAACACTGAAGCTTTCTTT. It yields the protein CASTRAQANTEAFF.

The chain is built from TRBV6-1 and TRBJ2-7, with no clear D. This CDR3 has 16 residues. The germline CDR1 and CDR2 sequences are MNHNS and SASEGT. The germline V and J ends were trimmed by 1 base and 0 bases, with 13 bases remaining between them. In DNA form, the CDR3 reads TGTGCCAGCAGTGAAGATGGGCAGTCCTACTCCTACGAGCAGTACTTC. Translated, it gives CASSEDGQSYSYEQYF.

The chain is built from TRBV30 and TRBJ1-5; the D is unclear. This CDR3 has 11 residues. V shed 2 bases and J shed 6 bases, with 5 bases lying between them. Germline assignment: CDR1 GTSNPN and CDR2 SVGIG (reference sequence). For the CDR3, the DNA is TGTGCCTGGAGTACGGGTCAGCCCCAGCATTTT. Encoded protein: CAWSTGQPQHF. The entire variable domain, with the rest obtained from reference TRBV30 and TRBJ1-5, is as follows: SQTIHQWPATLVQPVGSPLSLECTVEGTSNPNLYWYRQAAGRGLQLLFYSVGIGQISSEVPQNLSASRPQDRQFILSSKKLLLSDSGFYLCAWSTGQPQHFGDGTRLSIL.

The genes are TRBV5-6 and TRBJ1-2, with 7 bases identical to TRBD1. Germline loops: CDR1 SGHDT, CDR2 YYEEEE. Trimming removed 0 bases from V and 2 bases from J; junction bases left unmatched: 13. CDR3 length: 18 amino acids. For the CDR3, the DNA is TGTGCCAGCAGCTTGGGGAGTCAAGGGGGCGCATCCAACTATGGCTACACCTTC. Its protein product is CASSLGSQGGASNYGYTF.

This chain links TRBV14 with TRBJ2-1, with 13 nucleotides matching TRBD2. CDR3 size: 18 residues. Germline lookup yields CDR1 SGHDN and CDR2 FVKESK. Trimming at V came to 2 bases and at J to 4 bases, leaving 8 bases not matched to a gene. For the CDR3, the DNA is TGTGCCAGCAGCCAACTTGGGACTAGCGGGACCGCTTACAATGAGCAGTTCTTC. Its protein is CASSQLGTSGTAYNEQFF.

CDR3 sequence reads: CASLSFYTDTQYF. CDR3 coding DNA: TGTGCCAGCCTTAGCTTCTATACAGATACGCAGTATTTT. This chain links TRBV28 with TRBJ2-3; D ambiguous. Per germline, CDR1 MDHEN and CDR2 SYDVKM. V lost 8 bases to trimming and J lost 3 bases, with 12 bases between them. The CDR3 sequence is 13 residues long.

The chain has TRBV30 and TRBJ2-7; D may match TRBD1 or TRBD2 (6 bases each). The germline CDR1 and CDR2 sequences are GTSNPN and SVGIG (reference sequence). The CDR3 sequence is 13 residues long. The V end lost 3 bases, the J end lost 0 bases, and 9 bases lay between the germline ends. The CDR3 loop is CAWREGHSYEQYF. The CDR3 nucleotides read TGTGCCTGGAGGGAGGGACACTCCTACGAGCAGTACTTC.

The chain is built from TRBV6-5 and TRBJ1-1; the D is unclear. This CDR3 comprises 13 residues. The germline gives CDR1 MNHEY, CDR2 SVGAGI. V shed 10 bases and J shed 5 bases, with 17 bases lying between them. The CDR3, as DNA: TGTGCCACCCCCTCCGGGGTGGGGACTGAAGCTTTCTTT. It codes for CATPSGVGTEAFF.

For the CDR3, the DNA is TGTGCCAGCAGCGCCGGGACAGGGGGCGCGGAGACCCAGTACTTC. Protein: CASSAGTGGAETQYF. This chain links TRBV6-4 with TRBJ2-5, with TRBD1 matching over 12 bases. Germline V gives CDR1 MRHNA, CDR2 SNTAGT. V lost 6 bases to trimming and J lost 5 bases; unmatched junction nucleotides: 7. CDR3 length: 15 residues.